This entry features one TCR beta chain sequence. The germline V gene encodes CDR1 SGHRS and CDR2 YFSETQ. The J segment lost 3 bases and the V segment lost 7 bases, leaving 5 bases of the junction unmatched. CDR3 length: 15 amino acids. TCRdb keeps only in-frame clones here, not all; method: immunoSEQ multiplex PCR. This sample has about 94,000 clones, with approximately 95% found just once. The data derive from a study of technical replicates of blood from several donors. The clonotype was recovered from a human donor in good health. Sequenced sample: T cells isolated from PBMCs. This chain connects TRBV5-1 to TRBJ2-3; 13 nucleotides line up with TRBD2. CDR3 loop: CASGRLAGGTDTQYF. The CDR3 DNA sequence: TGCGCCAGCGGACGACTAGCGGGAGGAACAGATACGCAGTATTTT.